These 6 T cell receptor beta chains were sequenced from one sample in a study of T cell responses to AZD1222 COVID-19 vaccine. Clones were read by immunoSEQ multiplex PCR, and TCRdb kept only the in-frame ones, dropping some. Of 120,000 or so clones in the sample, 87% were seen once. Sample: peripheral blood, taken on day 0 of AZD1222 vaccination. The source of these receptors is an adult in good health.

The CDR3 region is CASSLRGQGELFF. Here the CDR3 DNA reads TGTGCCAGCAGTTTGCGGGGACAGGGAGAGCTGTTTTTT. The V call is TRBV12-3 or TRBV12-4, the J call TRBJ2-2; 9 positions agree with TRBD1. This CDR3 is 13 amino acids long. V dropped 3 bases and J dropped 11; count of bases not matched to a gene: 4.

The chain carries TRBV28 and TRBJ1-5, with D maybe TRBD1 (5 bases). The CDR3 contains 17 residues. From germline, CDR1 is MDHEN and CDR2 SYDVKM. V lost 5 bases and J lost 3, with 20 bases in between. The CDR3 nucleotides are TGTGCCAGCAGTCCCCGGGGGGATATAATTATCAATCAGCCCCAGCATTTT. Protein: CASSPRGDIIINQPQHF. Full variable domain (missing parts from reference TRBV28 and TRBJ1-5): DVKVTQSSRYLVKRTGEKVFLECVQDMDHENMFWYRQDPGLGLRLIYFSYDVKMKEKGDIPEGYSVSREKKERFSLILESASTNQTSMYLCASSPRGDIIINQPQHFGDGTRLSIL.

The CDR3 DNA is TGTGCCAGCAGTCCCCCTCCTCCGTATGGCTACACCTTC. Translated, it gives CASSPPPPYGYTF. The rearrangement uses TRBV28 and TRBJ1-2; no firm D call. The V gene's germline CDR1 is MDHEN and CDR2 SYDVKM. This CDR3 region has 13 residues. The ends were cut back, 5 bases at V and 5 bases at J, with 12 bases in the middle.

This chain links TRBV4-2 with TRBJ1-1, with unresolved D. Germline V lookup: CDR1 LGHNA, CDR2 YNFKEQ. Trimming removed 1 base from V and 4 bases from J, with 13 bases in between. There are 15 residues in the CDR3. This CDR3 reads CASSQVAPRGTEAFF. CDR3 in DNA: TGTGCCAGCAGCCAAGTGGCGCCCCGGGGCACTGAAGCTTTCTTT.

The chain recombines TRBV7-8 with TRBJ1-2; weak D call: TRBD1 (6 bases). Deletions cut 3 bases from V and 8 bases from J, with 16 bases between. The CDR3 runs to 14 residues. The germline V gene has CDR1 SGHVS and CDR2 FQNEAQ. The chain's CDR3 is CASSFGGRLGGYTF. The CDR3 DNA reads as TGTGCCAGCAGCTTTGGGGGCCGACTAGGGGGCTACACCTTC.

The chain has TRBV6-1 and TRBJ2-5; weak D call: TRBD2 (5 bases). This CDR3 has 16 residues. The germline V gene has CDR1 MNHNS and CDR2 SASEGT. Trimming removed 0 bases from V and 2 bases from J, with 13 bases in between. The CDR3 loop reads CASSEAFGRGQETQYF. CDR3 bases: TGTGCCAGCAGTGAAGCTTTCGGACGGGGTCAAGAGACCCAGTACTTC.